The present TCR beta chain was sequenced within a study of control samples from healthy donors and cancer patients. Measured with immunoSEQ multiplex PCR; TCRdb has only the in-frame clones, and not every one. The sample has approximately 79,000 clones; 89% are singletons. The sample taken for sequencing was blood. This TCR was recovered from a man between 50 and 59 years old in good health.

The CDR3 DNA reads as TGTGCCAGTAGTATGTGGACAGGAGACTACGAGCAGTACTTC. Amino acids: CASSMWTGDYEQYF. The chain has TRBV19 and TRBJ2-7, with 7 bases fitting TRBD1. The CDR3 length is 14 residues. The ends lost 3 bases at V and 3 bases at J; junction bases unmatched: 5. Looked up from germline, CDR1 is LNHDA and CDR2 is SQIVND (reference sequence).